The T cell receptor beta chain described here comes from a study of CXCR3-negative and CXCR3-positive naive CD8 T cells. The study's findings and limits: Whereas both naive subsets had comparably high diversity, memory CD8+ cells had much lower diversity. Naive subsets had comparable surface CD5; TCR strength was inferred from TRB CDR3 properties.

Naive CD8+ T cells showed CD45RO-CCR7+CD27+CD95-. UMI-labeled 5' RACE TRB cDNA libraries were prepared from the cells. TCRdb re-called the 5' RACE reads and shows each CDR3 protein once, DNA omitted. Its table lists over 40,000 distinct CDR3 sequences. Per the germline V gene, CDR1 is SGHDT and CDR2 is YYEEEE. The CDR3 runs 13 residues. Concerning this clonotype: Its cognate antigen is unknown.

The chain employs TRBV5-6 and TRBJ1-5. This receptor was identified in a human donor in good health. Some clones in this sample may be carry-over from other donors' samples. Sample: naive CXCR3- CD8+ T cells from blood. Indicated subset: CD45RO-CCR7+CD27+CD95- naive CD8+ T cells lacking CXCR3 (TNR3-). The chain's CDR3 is CASSFLGNQPQHF.